The rows below give T cell receptor beta chains drawn from one sample of a study of cytomegalovirus exposure and HLA in healthy donors. Profiled with immunoSEQ multiplex PCR; TCRdb holds only in-frame clones, not every one. This table has some 130,000 clones, approximately 80% appearing once. Sample: PBMCs. Receptor source: a man aged 30-40 years in good health and CMV-seronegative. Each CDR3 is given with its conserved first and last residue. D genes are given only for firm matches. Rows give clone size only sometimes, using once, few, many, or a class for an expanded clone.

TRBV29-1	TRBD1	TRBJ1-2	.	TGCAGCGTGTTCCCCACAGGGGGTGGCTACCCCTTC	CSVFPTGGGYPF
TRBV19	.	TRBJ2-1	.	TGTGCCAGTAGTCCCCGAGCGCGGCCCAATGAGCAGTTCTTC	CASSPRARPNEQFF
TRBV18	TRBD1	TRBJ2-2	.	TGTGCCAGCTCACCTAGGGGGCCCAACACCGGGGAGCTGTTTTTT	CASSPRGPNTGELFF
TRBV5-1	.	TRBJ2-3	.	TGCGCCACCCAAGACGGGAGTCGGACAGATACGCAGTATTTT	CATQDGSRTDTQYF
TRBV2	TRBD1	TRBJ1-2	once	TGTGCCAGCCGGACAGGGGGCGCGACTGGCTACACCTTC	CASRTGGATGYTF
TRBV18	.	TRBJ2-7	.	TGTGCCAGCTCGCGCAACTGGGAGGCGAATAATGAGCAGTACTTC	CASSRNWEANNEQYF
TRBV6-5	TRBD1	TRBJ2-7	once	TGTGCCAGCAGGACCGGGACAGGCTGCGAGCAGTACTTC	CASRTGTGCEQYF
TRBV4-3	.	TRBJ2-3	.	TGCGCCAGCAGCCTGGAGCCGGGATTTAGCACAGATACGCAGTATTTT	CASSLEPGFSTDTQYF
TRBV5-4	TRBD1	TRBJ2-1	.	TGTGCCAGCAGCTGGGACAGTTGGGAGCAGTTCTTC	CASSWDSWEQFF
TRBV15	.	TRBJ2-2	once	TGTGCCACCAGCAGAGATCCGGGAACCGGGGAGCTGTTTTTT	CATSRDPGTGELFF
TRBV6-5	.	TRBJ2-3	.	TGTGCCAGCAGTTACGGAACGAGGGATACGCAGTATTTT	CASSYGTRDTQYF
TRBV10-3	.	TRBJ1-2	.	TGTGCCGCCCACGAACGTATAGCTAACTATGGCTACACCTTC	CAAHERIANYGYTF
TRBV4-3	TRBD1	TRBJ1-1	few	TGCGCCAGCAGCCAAGTGGCCAGGGGGCAGGTGAACACTGAAGCTTTCTTT	CASSQVARGQVNTEAFF
TRBV5-4	TRBD1	TRBJ2-5	.	TGTGCCAGCAGCTCAGGACAGGGCGGCGGTGAGACCCAGTACTTC	CASSSGQGGGETQYF
TRBV28	.	TRBJ1-2	.	TGTGCCAGCAGTTTGAGAGGGATGAAGGATTACACCTTC	CASSLRGMKDYTF
TRBV7-3	TRBD2	TRBJ2-7	.	TGTGCCAGCAGCCTGCGGGGGGCGGCGGGAGGGGTTTACGAGCAGTACTTC	CASSLRGAAGGVYEQYF
TRBV9	TRBD2	TRBJ2-1	.	TGTGCCAGCAGCGCACTAAAGACTAGCGGGAACTACAATGAGCAGTTCTTC	CASSALKTSGNYNEQFF
TRBV21-1	.	TRBJ1-1	.	TGTGCCAGCAGCAAAGACAGGGCCGGCAGGACTGAAGCTTTCTTT	CASSKDRAGRTEAFF
TRBV7-9	.	TRBJ2-7	.	TGTGCCAGCAGCTTAGCCCCGCCCGGGGGCGAGCAGTACTTC	CASSLAPPGGEQYF
TRBV6-5	TRBD2	TRBJ2-1	.	TGTGCCAGCACTATGGGGACTACCCGGAATGAGCAGTTCTTC	CASTMGTTRNEQFF
TRBV10-3	TRBD2	TRBJ2-7	.	TGTGCCATCAACACTAGCGGGGCCTACGAGCAGTACTTC	CAINTSGAYEQYF
TRBV29-1	TRBD2	TRBJ2-1	.	TGCAGCGTTGAAGGCGGGACTAGCGGGAGGTATGAGCAGTTCTTC	CSVEGGTSGRYEQFF
TRBV6-5	.	TRBJ1-1	once	TGTGCCAGCAGTTACGCCACAGGGCGGCACACTGAAGCTTTCTTT	CASSYATGRHTEAFF
TRBV29-1	.	TRBJ2-7	.	TGCAGCGTTGCAGGGTCAGGTCCCTACGAGCAGTACTTC	CSVAGSGPYEQYF
TRBV10-2	.	TRBJ2-1	.	TGCGCCAGCAGTGTGAGCAATGAGCAGTTCTTC	CASSVSNEQFF
TRBV11-3	.	TRBJ1-4	.	TGTGCCAGCAGCCTTAGCCCTAATGAAAAACTGTTTTTT	CASSLSPNEKLFF
TRBV30	.	TRBJ1-1	few	TGTGCCTGGAGTCGGGGGGCCGACACTGAAGCTTTCTTT	CAWSRGADTEAFF
TRBV6-1	.	TRBJ1-1	.	TGTGCCAGCAGGTGGGGAGGGTTGACTGAAGCTTTCTTT	CASRWGGLTEAFF
TRBV27	.	TRBJ1-1	.	TGTGCCAGCAGTTTACAGGAGAACACTGAAGCTTTCTTT	CASSLQENTEAFF
TRBV5-1	TRBD2	TRBJ2-7	.	TGCGCCAGCAGCGAACGGACTAGCGGGAACTACGAGCAGTACTTC	CASSERTSGNYEQYF
TRBV7-6	TRBD2	TRBJ2-2	.	TGTGCCAGCAGCTTAGTCTTAAGCGGGACGAACACCGGGGAGCTGTTTTTT	CASSLVLSGTNTGELFF
TRBV15	.	TRBJ2-3	.	TGTGCCACCAGAGGGGACTTTAGCACAGATACGCAGTATTTT	CATRGDFSTDTQYF
TRBV19	.	TRBJ2-1	few	TGTGCCAGTAGTATAGATCGGGGGTATGAGCAGTTCTTC	CASSIDRGYEQFF
TRBV15	.	TRBJ2-7	.	TGTGCCACCAGCAGAGCCAGATTCTCCTACGAGCAGTACTTC	CATSRARFSYEQYF
TRBV4-1	TRBD2	TRBJ2-1	.	TGCGCCAGCAGCCGACCCGGGACTAGCGGGAGGGCCCGGAGTTTCCATGAGCAGTTCTTC	CASSRPGTSGRARSFHEQFF
TRBV7-9	TRBD1	TRBJ2-2	.	TGTGCCAGCAGCTCCGGGACAGGGGAATGGGGGGAGCTGTTTTTT	CASSSGTGEWGELFF
TRBV19	TRBD2	TRBJ2-1	.	TGTGCCAGTAGTGACCGGACTAGGAATGAGCAGTTCTTC	CASSDRTRNEQFF
TRBV11-3	TRBD1	TRBJ1-1	.	TGTGCCAGCACCCGAACTTCAGGGACAGGAATAAATGTGGGGTTATCTGAAGCTTTCTTT	CASTRTSGTGINVGLSEAFF
TRBV19	TRBD2	TRBJ2-1	.	TGTGCCAGTAGTATTGTGTCTAGCGGGCGGGTCTACAATGAGCAGTTCTTC	CASSIVSSGRVYNEQFF
TRBV6-5	.	TRBJ1-1	.	TGTGCCAGCACCAACTACCTGAACACTGAAGCTTTCTTT	CASTNYLNTEAFF
TRBV27	.	TRBJ1-4	.	TGTGCCAGCAGTTTATCTGCCGGTTATCATGAAAAACTGTTTTTT	CASSLSAGYHEKLFF